This T cell receptor beta chain derives from a study of regulatory T cells in long-lasting Graves disease. Whole-study context: Those Graves' patients who were newly diagnosed had been on antithyroid drugs under 3 months.

This clonotype was counted a few times. Antigen specificity is unknown. Study-level results: Between persistent patients, about 2,700 public clonotypes were shared, exceeding the roughly 1,000 shared between new patients. Small numbers of samples may have cut accuracy.

This CDR3 is built from 15 residues. The trim removed 4 bases at V and 9 bases at J, leaving 12 bases unmatched. Germline CDR1 SGDLS, CDR2 YYNGEE. Arm-PCR of CDR3 regions and iRepertoire HTBI primers were the basis on which TCR beta libraries were built. TCRdb itself ran the multiplex PCR reads through MiXCR, one entry per CDR3 protein. The sample has about 540,000 distinct CDR3 sequences, about 13% seen once; the top ten hold roughly 10%. As to time point: newly diagnosed GD, antithyroid drugs for less than 3 months. PBMC RNA was the source of the TCR library. The sample also formed part of further work on T cells in Graves' hyperthyroidism and ophthalmopathy.

This sequence originates from a man aged 25-40 years with Graves disease. Source: peripheral blood mononuclear cells (PBMCs), taken at new diagnosis, from a patient treated with antithyroid drugs. This rearrangement joins TRBV9 to TRBJ2-4; TRBD2 matches 8 bases. The CDR3 here is CASSPDSGIVGIQYF. In nucleotides, the CDR3 is TGTGCCAGCAGCCCAGATAGCGGGATTGTAGGCATTCAGTACTTC.